These T cell receptor beta chains were read from a single sample in a study of shared clonotypes between healthy human individuals. Libraries were prepared by immunoSEQ multiplex PCR; TCRdb keeps only in-frame clonotypes and omits some of them. The profile covers a few million clones, with 93% appearing a single time and around 1.7% taken by the ten largest. The sample consisted of naive CD8+ T cells from PBMCs. The receptors were gathered from a man younger than 35 in good health. Some clones in this sample may be carry-over from other donors' samples. Each CDR3 is given with its conserved first and last residue. Each record gives: D gene, J gene, V gene, clone size, CDR3 protein, CDR3 DNA. A D gene is named only where the DNA matches it firmly. A clone size is listed for some rows: how often the clone was seen (once, few, many), or a class if it is expanded.

D: TRBD2
J: TRBJ2-5
V: TRBV29-1
size: NA
CDR3: CSVGLLAGVQETQYF
DNA: TGCAGCGTTGGATTACTAGCGGGAGTCCAAGAGACCCAGTACTTC

D: TRBD1
J: TRBJ1-1
V: TRBV2
size: NA
CDR3: CASSLDRVATEAFF
DNA: TGTGCCAGCAGTCTGGACAGGGTGGCCACTGAAGCTTTCTTT

D: NA
J: TRBJ2-7
V: TRBV28
size: NA
CDR3: CASRTRGAYEQYF
DNA: TGTGCCAGCAGAACCAGGGGGGCCTACGAGCAGTACTTC

D: NA
J: TRBJ2-2
V: TRBV9
size: NA
CDR3: CASSANLGAGPYTGELFF
DNA: TGTGCCAGCAGCGCGAACCTTGGGGCGGGACCATACACCGGGGAGCTGTTTTTT

D: TRBD1
J: TRBJ1-4
V: TRBV28
size: NA
CDR3: CASSFQGQGEKLFF
DNA: TGTGCCAGCAGTTTCCAGGGACAGGGAGAAAAACTGTTTTTT

D: TRBD2
J: TRBJ2-2
V: TRBV7-3
size: NA
CDR3: CASSLKLAAYTGELFF
DNA: TGTGCCAGCAGCTTAAAACTAGCGGCCTACACCGGGGAGCTGTTTTTT

D: NA
J: TRBJ2-2
V: TRBV5-4
size: NA
CDR3: CAIRQNTGELFF
DNA: TGTGCAATTCGCCAGAACACCGGGGAGCTGTTTTTT

D: NA
J: TRBJ1-3
V: TRBV21-1
size: NA
CDR3: CASSWDPGSSGNTIYF
DNA: TGTGCCAGCAGCTGGGACCCGGGGAGCTCTGGAAACACCATATATTTT

D: NA
J: TRBJ1-1
V: TRBV5-4
size: NA
CDR3: CASSFRRETEAFF
DNA: TGTGCCAGCAGCTTCCGGCGGGAGACTGAAGCTTTCTTT

D: TRBD2
J: TRBJ2-7
V: TRBV27
size: NA
CDR3: CASSWTSGAYEQYF
DNA: TGTGCCAGCAGTTGGACTAGCGGGGCCTACGAGCAGTACTTC

D: TRBD2
J: TRBJ2-3
V: TRBV27
size: NA
CDR3: CASSLRMGLAVTDTQYF
DNA: TGTGCCAGCAGTTTACGGATGGGGCTAGCGGTCACAGATACGCAGTATTTT

D: NA
J: TRBJ2-7
V: TRBV4-1
size: NA
CDR3: CASSQGHPSEQYF
DNA: TGCGCCAGCAGCCAAGGACACCCCAGCGAGCAGTACTTC

D: TRBD2
J: TRBJ2-2
V: TRBV10-1
size: NA
CDR3: CASRASGSTGELFF
DNA: TGCGCCAGCAGGGCTAGCGGGAGCACCGGGGAGCTGTTTTTT

D: TRBD1
J: TRBJ2-1
V: TRBV7-3
size: NA
CDR3: CASSSPGTGSNEQFF
DNA: TGTGCCAGCAGCTCCCCCGGGACAGGATCCAATGAGCAGTTCTTC

D: TRBD1
J: TRBJ2-7
V: TRBV27
size: NA
CDR3: CASSLSLGTVAYEQYF
DNA: TGTGCCAGCAGTCTATCCTTAGGGACAGTTGCCTACGAGCAGTACTTC

D: NA
J: TRBJ1-4
V: TRBV4-1
size: NA
CDR3: CASSQELAPGEKLFF
DNA: TGCGCCAGCAGCCAAGAATTAGCACCAGGGGAAAAACTGTTTTTT

D: TRBD2
J: TRBJ2-5
V: TRBV4-3
size: NA
CDR3: CASSQDGLAGEETQYF
DNA: TGCGCCAGCAGCCAAGATGGGCTAGCGGGAGAAGAGACCCAGTACTTC

D: NA
J: TRBJ2-5
V: TRBV14
size: NA
CDR3: CASSQSGVGETQYF
DNA: TGTGCCAGCAGCCAATCAGGGGTCGGTGAGACCCAGTACTTC

D: NA
J: TRBJ2-1
V: TRBV7-3
size: NA
CDR3: CASSLVSGSYNEQFF
DNA: TGTGCCAGCAGCTTGGTTTCCGGTTCCTACAATGAGCAGTTCTTC

D: TRBD1
J: TRBJ1-2
V: TRBV5-6
size: once
CDR3: CASSLTGTGVGYTF
DNA: TGTGCCAGCAGCTTGACCGGGACAGGGGTTGGCTACACCTTC

D: NA
J: TRBJ1-2
V: TRBV27
size: NA
CDR3: CASSSAWGALLNYGYTF
DNA: TGTGCCAGCAGTTCCGCTTGGGGGGCCCTTCTTAACTATGGCTACACCTTC

D: TRBD1
J: TRBJ2-7
V: TRBV5-6
size: NA
CDR3: CASSEGQGAYEQYF
DNA: TGTGCCAGCAGCGAAGGACAGGGGGCTTACGAGCAGTACTTC

D: TRBD2
J: TRBJ2-1
V: TRBV29-1
size: NA
CDR3: CSVDGLAGLNEQFF
DNA: TGCAGCGTTGACGGCCTAGCGGGTTTAAATGAGCAGTTCTTC

D: TRBD1
J: TRBJ2-1
V: TRBV27
size: NA
CDR3: CASSSTGSSYNEQFF
DNA: TGTGCCAGCAGTTCGACAGGGAGCTCCTACAATGAGCAGTTCTTC

D: TRBD1
J: TRBJ2-7
V: TRBV19
size: NA
CDR3: CASSKGQPPYEQYF
DNA: TGTGCCAGTAGTAAGGGACAGCCACCCTACGAGCAGTACTTC

D: NA
J: TRBJ1-1
V: TRBV27
size: NA
CDR3: CASNLRPARNTEAFF
DNA: TGTGCCAGCAATCTCCGGCCGGCTAGGAACACTGAAGCTTTCTTT

D: NA
J: TRBJ2-7
V: TRBV18
size: NA
CDR3: CASSPGVSGLSSYEQYF
DNA: TGTGCCAGCTCACCGGGGGTTTCAGGACTCAGCTCCTACGAGCAGTACTTC

D: NA
J: TRBJ2-7
V: TRBV5-1
size: NA
CDR3: CASSATGLRSYEQYF
DNA: TGCGCCAGCAGCGCGACCGGACTTCGCTCCTACGAGCAGTACTTC

D: NA
J: TRBJ2-7
V: TRBV7-8
size: NA
CDR3: CASSLGRDPAYEQYF
DNA: TGTGCCAGCAGCTTAGGAAGAGACCCCGCCTACGAGCAGTACTTC

D: NA
J: TRBJ1-5
V: TRBV15
size: NA
CDR3: CATSRAENQPQHF
DNA: TGTGCCACCAGCAGAGCCGAAAATCAGCCCCAGCATTTT

D: NA
J: TRBJ2-3
V: TRBV7-3
size: NA
CDR3: CASSLTIRSSTDTQYF
DNA: TGTGCCAGCAGCTTAACGATCCGATCTAGCACAGATACGCAGTATTTT

D: NA
J: TRBJ1-1
V: TRBV25-1
size: NA
CDR3: CASSDREKNTEAFF
DNA: TGTGCCAGCAGTGACAGGGAGAAGAACACTGAAGCTTTCTTT

D: NA
J: TRBJ1-5
V: TRBV7-9
size: NA
CDR3: CASSLGPGKPQHF
DNA: TGTGCCAGCAGCTTGGGGCCCGGTAAGCCCCAGCATTTT

D: NA
J: TRBJ1-5
V: TRBV7-8
size: once
CDR3: CASSLPGDYSNQPQHF
DNA: TGTGCCAGCAGCTTACCAGGGGACTATAGCAATCAGCCCCAGCATTTT

D: NA
J: TRBJ2-1
V: TRBV28
size: NA
CDR3: CASSTHNGEQFF
DNA: TGTGCCAGCAGCACCCATAACGGTGAGCAGTTCTTC

D: NA
J: TRBJ1-2
V: TRBV23-1
size: NA
CDR3: CASSHVPEGISGYTF
DNA: TGCGCCAGCAGTCACGTTCCAGAGGGAATTTCTGGCTACACCTTC

D: NA
J: TRBJ2-3
V: TRBV4-1
size: once
CDR3: CASSQDDSRDTQYF
DNA: TGCGCCAGCAGCCAAGATGACAGTCGAGATACGCAGTATTTT

D: TRBD1
J: TRBJ1-4
V: TRBV7-9
size: NA
CDR3: CASSGTVNEKLFF
DNA: TGTGCCAGCTCCGGGACAGTTAATGAAAAACTGTTTTTT

D: NA
J: TRBJ1-3
V: TRBV23-1
size: NA
CDR3: CASSQSKHRSSGNTIYF
DNA: TGCGCCAGCAGTCAATCAAAACACAGGAGCTCTGGAAACACCATATATTTT

D: NA
J: TRBJ1-1
V: TRBV6-4
size: NA
CDR3: CASSLNMNTEAFF
DNA: TGTGCCAGCAGTCTTAACATGAACACTGAAGCTTTCTTT

D: TRBD2
J: TRBJ2-1
V: TRBV6-6
size: NA
CDR3: CASSLAGENNEQFF
DNA: TGTGCCAGCAGTTTGGCGGGAGAGAACAATGAGCAGTTCTTC

D: TRBD2
J: TRBJ2-5
V: TRBV28
size: NA
CDR3: CASSPRLAGAEETQYF
DNA: TGTGCCAGCAGTCCGAGACTAGCGGGAGCGGAAGAGACCCAGTACTTC

D: NA
J: TRBJ2-1
V: TRBV9
size: NA
CDR3: CASSAVDNEQFF
DNA: TGTGCCAGCAGCGCAGTGGACAATGAGCAGTTCTTC

D: NA
J: TRBJ1-1
V: TRBV6-1
size: NA
CDR3: CASKKLTADTEAFF
DNA: TGTGCCAGCAAGAAACTTACAGCGGACACTGAAGCTTTCTTT

D: NA
J: TRBJ2-7
V: TRBV5-1
size: NA
CDR3: CASSLAADSYEQYF
DNA: TGCGCCAGCAGCTTGGCGGCAGACTCCTACGAGCAGTACTTC

D: TRBD2
J: TRBJ2-2
V: TRBV9
size: NA
CDR3: CASSVGTSNTGELFF
DNA: TGTGCCAGCAGCGTCGGGACTAGCAACACCGGGGAGCTGTTTTTT

D: NA
J: TRBJ2-5
V: TRBV7-9
size: NA
CDR3: CASRQPGVKETQYF
DNA: TGTGCCAGCAGGCAACCGGGGGTCAAAGAGACCCAGTACTTC

D: NA
J: TRBJ2-2
V: TRBV21-1
size: NA
CDR3: CASSPRLARGSGGELFF
DNA: TGTGCCAGCAGCCCCCGCCTAGCGCGGGGCTCAGGCGGGGAGCTGTTTTTT

D: NA
J: TRBJ2-1
V: TRBV5-4
size: NA
CDR3: CASSPIARNEQFF
DNA: TGTGCCAGCAGCCCGATAGCGCGCAATGAGCAGTTCTTC

D: NA
J: TRBJ2-7
V: TRBV9
size: NA
CDR3: CASSVGQFGYEQYF
DNA: TGTGCCAGCAGCGTAGGACAGTTTGGATACGAGCAGTACTTC